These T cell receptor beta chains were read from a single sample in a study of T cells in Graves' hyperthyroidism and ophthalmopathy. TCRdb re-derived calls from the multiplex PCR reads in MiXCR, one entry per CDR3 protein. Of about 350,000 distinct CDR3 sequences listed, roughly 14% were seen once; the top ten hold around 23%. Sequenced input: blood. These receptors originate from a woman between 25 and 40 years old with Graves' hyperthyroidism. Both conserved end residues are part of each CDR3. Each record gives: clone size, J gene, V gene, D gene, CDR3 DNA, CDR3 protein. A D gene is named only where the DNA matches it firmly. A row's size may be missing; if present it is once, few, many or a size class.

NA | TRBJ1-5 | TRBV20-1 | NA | TGCAGTGCTAGAGATCGGGCAGGGGATCAGCCCCAGCATTTT | CSARDRAGDQPQHF
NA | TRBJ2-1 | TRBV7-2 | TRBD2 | TGTGCCAGCAGCTTAAGCCTAGCGGTCGACAATGAGCAGTTCTTC | CASSLSLAVDNEQFF
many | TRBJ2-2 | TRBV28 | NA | TGTGCCAGCATGTGGCTATCTCATGACACCGGGGAGCTGTTTTTT | CASMWLSHDTGELFF
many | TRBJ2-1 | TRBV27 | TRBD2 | TGTGCCAGCTCTCCTAGCGGGAGCTTGCATGAGCAGTTCTTC | CASSPSGSLHEQFF
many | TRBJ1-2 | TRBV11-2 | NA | TGTGCCAGCAGCCCAGGACAGTCGAGCGGCTACACCTTC | CASSPGQSSGYTF
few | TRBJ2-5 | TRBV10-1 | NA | TGCGCCAGCAGTGAGGGGACTCCCCGGGGGAAAGAGACCCAGTACTTC | CASSEGTPRGKETQYF
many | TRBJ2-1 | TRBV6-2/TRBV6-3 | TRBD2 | TGTGCCAGCAGTTACTTGACTCGTTTTAGCGGGAGGGGTGAGCAGTTCTTC | CASSYLTRFSGRGEQFF
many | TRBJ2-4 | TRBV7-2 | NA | TGTGCCAGCAGCTTAGTATCAGGGAAGGCCATTCAGTACTTC | CASSLVSGKAIQYF
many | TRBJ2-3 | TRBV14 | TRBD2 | TGTGCCAGCAGCCGGAGGGGACTAGCGGGAGCAGATACGCAGTATTTT | CASSRRGLAGADTQYF
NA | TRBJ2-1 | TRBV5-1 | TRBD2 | TGCGCCAGCAGCCAACTAGCGGGAGGACACCTCAGCTCCTACAATGAGCAGTTCTTC | CASSQLAGGHLSSYNEQFF
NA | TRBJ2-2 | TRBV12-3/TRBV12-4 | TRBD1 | TGTGCCAGCACTCTGGGACAGGGGGGCGCCTCGAACACCGGGGAGCTGTTTTTT | CASTLGQGGASNTGELFF
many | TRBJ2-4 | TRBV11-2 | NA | TGTGCCAGCAGCTTAGATCGTGTGGACATTCAGTACTTC | CASSLDRVDIQYF
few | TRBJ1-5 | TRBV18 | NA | TGTGCCAGCTCACCTTCAAGTGATCAGCCCCAGCATTTT | CASSPSSDQPQHF
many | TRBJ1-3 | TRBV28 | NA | TGTGCCAGCAGTGGAAGACAGTCTGGAAACACCATATATTTT | CASSGRQSGNTIYF
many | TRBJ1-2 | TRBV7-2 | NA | TGTGCCAGCAGCCCCGGAGGGAGGGGAGGAGGCTACACCTTC | CASSPGGRGGGYTF
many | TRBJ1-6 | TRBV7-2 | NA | TGTGCCAGCAGCTCGGACGGTTCACCCCTCCACTTT | CASSSDGSPLHF
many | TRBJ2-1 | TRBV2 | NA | TGTGCCAGCGGAGGAAGGGAGGAGGCCTACAATGAGCAGTTCTTC | CASGGREEAYNEQFF
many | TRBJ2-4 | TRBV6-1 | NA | TGTGCCAGCAGTGAATACACGGGGATAGCCAAAAACATTCAGTACTTC | CASSEYTGIAKNIQYF
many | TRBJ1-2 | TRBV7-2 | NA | TGTGCCAGCGGGGTTGTGTTAGCTAACTATGGCTACACCTTC | CASGVVLANYGYTF
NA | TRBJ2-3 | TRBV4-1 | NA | TGCGCCAGCAGCCAAATATACCGGGACTCGACGCAGTATTTT | CASSQIYRDSTQYF
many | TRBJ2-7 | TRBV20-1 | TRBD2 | TGCAGTGCTAGACCACTAGCGGGAGCGGTGAGGGAGCAGTACTTC | CSARPLAGAVREQYF
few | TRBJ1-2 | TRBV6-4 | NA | TGTGCCAGCAGTGACAGGGCCCACTCTAGGGGCTACACCTTC | CASSDRAHSRGYTF
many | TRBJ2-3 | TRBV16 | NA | TGTGCCAGCTCACAATCGGGGGATACGCAGTATTTT | CASSQSGDTQYF
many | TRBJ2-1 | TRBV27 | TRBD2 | TGTGCCAGCAGTTTTAGTCTAGCGGGAGCCGCCTCCTACAATGAGCAGTTCTTC | CASSFSLAGAASYNEQFF
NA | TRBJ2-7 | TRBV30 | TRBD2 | TGTGCCTGGAGTGCCGGGGGGTCCTACGAGCAGTACTTC | CAWSAGGSYEQYF
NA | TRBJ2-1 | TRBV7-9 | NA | TGTGCCAGCAGCTTAACCAGATCCGATGAGCAGTTCTTC | CASSLTRSDEQFF
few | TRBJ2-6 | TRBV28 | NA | TGTGCCAGCAGCATAGTACGACAGGCCCGCGTCCTGACTTTC | CASSIVRQARVLTF
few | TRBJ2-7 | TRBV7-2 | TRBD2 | TGTGCCAGCAGCCGGGGGACTAGCGGAACCTACGAGCAGTACTTC | CASSRGTSGTYEQYF
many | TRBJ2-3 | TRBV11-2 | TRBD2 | TGTGCCAGCAGGGGAAGTGTGCCTAGCGGGAGAACAGATACGCAGTATTTT | CASRGSVPSGRTDTQYF
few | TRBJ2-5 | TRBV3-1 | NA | TGTGCCAGCAGCCGGTCGGGAGCCGGTGAGACCCAGTACTTC | CASSRSGAGETQYF
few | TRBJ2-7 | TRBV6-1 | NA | TGTGCCAGCAGCCCCGCGCACTACGAGCAGTACTTC | CASSPAHYEQYF
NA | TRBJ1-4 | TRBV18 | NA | TGTGCCAGCTCACCAGTCAGGGTGTGGACTAATGAAAAACTGTTTTTT | CASSPVRVWTNEKLFF
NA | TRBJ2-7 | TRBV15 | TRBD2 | TGTGCCACCAGCAGAGGGGGGACTAGCGGGACCTACGAGCAGTACTTC | CATSRGGTSGTYEQYF
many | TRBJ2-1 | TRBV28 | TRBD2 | TGTGCCAGCAGTGCCGGGGGGAACAATGAGCAGTTCTTC | CASSAGGNNEQFF
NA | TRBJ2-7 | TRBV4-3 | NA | TGCGCCAGCAGCCAAGATCGAGGATTTAACGAGCAGTACTTC | CASSQDRGFNEQYF
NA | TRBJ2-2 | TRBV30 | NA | TGTGCCTGGAGTGTAAGTAGCGGCACAACCACCGGGGAGCTGTTTTTT | CAWSVSSGTTTGELFF
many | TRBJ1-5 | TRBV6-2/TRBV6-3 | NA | TGTGCCAGCAGTTTAAACCGACCAAACAATCAGCCCCAGCATTTT | CASSLNRPNNQPQHF
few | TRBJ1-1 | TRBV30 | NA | TGTGCCTGGAGCCCTCAGGGAATGAACACTGAAGCTTTCTTT | CAWSPQGMNTEAFF
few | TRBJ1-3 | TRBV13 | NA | TGTGCCAGCAGCGGGGGGCTCGAGCTCTCTGGAAACACCATATATTTT | CASSGGLELSGNTIYF
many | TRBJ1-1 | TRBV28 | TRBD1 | TGTGCCATCAGGGGACAGGGATTCCACGGCGCTGAAGCTTTCTTT | CAIRGQGFHGAEAFF
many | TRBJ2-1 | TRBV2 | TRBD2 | TGTGCCAGCAGTTCCACTAGCGGGAGGGCCGGTGAGCAGTTCTTC | CASSSTSGRAGEQFF
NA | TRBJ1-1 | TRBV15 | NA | TGTGCCACCAGCCCAGACTTAGGGCTCGCCGCTTTCTTT | CATSPDLGLAAFF
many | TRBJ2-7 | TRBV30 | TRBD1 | TGTGCCTGGAGCCGGGACAGGGAGACCTACGAGCAGTACTTC | CAWSRDRETYEQYF
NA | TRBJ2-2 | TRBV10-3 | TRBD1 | TGTGCCATCATGGGGACAGGGACGGCCGGGGAGCTGTTTTTT | CAIMGTGTAGELFF
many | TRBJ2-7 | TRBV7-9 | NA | TGTGCCAGCAGCTTATCAGGGGTTGCAGACGAGCAGTACTTC | CASSLSGVADEQYF
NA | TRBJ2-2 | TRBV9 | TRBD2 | TGTGCCAGCAGCAACGAGGGAGGGTGGGGTCCCGGGGAGCTGTTTTTT | CASSNEGGWGPGELFF